Below are 27 T cell receptor beta chains sequenced from a single sample in a study of T cell changes during pregnancy in multiple sclerosis. Some clones are missing from TCRdb's copy, which holds only in-frame ones; the method was immunoSEQ multiplex PCR. The sample has approximately 100,000 clones, about 90% seen once. The sample here was peripheral blood, taken in the second trimester of pregnancy. These receptors all stem from a female donor with multiple sclerosis, enrolled in a pregnancy study.

The V gene is TRBV21-1, the J gene TRBJ2-7; TRBD2 is the table's D call and was not checked against the DNA. TRBV21-1 is reported as a pseudogene. The CDR3 runs 19 residues. The DNA of the CDR3 is TGTGCCAGCAGCCTCCGGGACACCCCGGGACTAGCGGGAGCCTACGAGCAGTACTTC. Translation: CASSLRDTPGLAGAYEQYF.

The chain's CDR3 is CAWRLKGEQPQHF. As DNA, the CDR3 is TGTGCCTGGAGATTAAAGGGAGAGCAGCCCCAGCATTTT. The gene calls are TRBV30 and TRBJ1-5; D unresolved. Trimming took off 3 bases at V and 7 bases at J, with 13 bases between the two ends. Germline V gene sequence: CDR1 GTSNPN, CDR2 SVGIG (reference sequence). The CDR3 runs 13 residues.

The rearrangement uses TRBV28 and TRBJ2-2; 7 bases fit TRBD2. After removal of 4 bases from V and 5 bases from J, the junction contained 4 bases not matched to a gene. The CDR3 has 14 residues. Per the germline V gene, CDR1 is MDHEN and CDR2 is SYDVKM. The CDR3 spells CASSYGSGTGELFF. CDR3 DNA sequence: TGTGCCAGCAGTTACGGTAGCGGGACCGGGGAGCTGTTTTTT.

The rearrangement joins TRBV7-9 to TRBJ2-7; D is ambiguous. CDR1 is SEHNR and CDR2 is FQNEAQ in the germline V gene (reference sequence). The V and J ends lost 6 bases and 6 bases respectively, with 12 bases between them. The CDR3 extends over 12 amino acids. The CDR3 here is CASSPATSEQYF. Written as DNA, the CDR3 is TGTGCCAGCAGTCCTGCAACATCCGAGCAGTACTTC.

The CDR3 sequence: CASSPTPLRRDTEAFF. The CDR3 DNA reads TGTGCCAGCAGCCCAACTCCGCTTAGGCGGGACACTGAAGCTTTCTTT. The rearrangement uses TRBV7-3 and TRBJ1-1; D unresolved. Per the germline V gene, CDR1 is SGHTA and CDR2 is FQGTGA. The germline V and J ends were trimmed by 5 bases and 3 bases, with 19 bases remaining between them. CDR3 size: 16 residues.

The chain joins TRBV29-1 to TRBJ1-3, with 7 bases that match TRBD1. CDR1 is SQVTM and CDR2 is ANQGSEA in the germline V gene. This CDR3 spans 13 amino acids. The junction had 4 bases not matched to a gene; V was cut back by 4 bases and J by 4 bases. CDR3 sequence reads: CSVGQGGGNTIYF. The CDR3 bases are TGCAGCGTTGGACAGGGAGGCGGAAACACCATATATTTT.

The chain has TRBV28 and TRBJ2-7; no clear D gene. Trimming cost V 1 base and J 0 bases, with 4 bases left between them. The CDR3 is 13 amino acids. CDR1 and CDR2 (germline): MDHEN, SYDVKM. In DNA form, the CDR3 reads TGTGCCAGCAGTTTATTCGGCTCCTACGAGCAGTACTTC. Encoded protein: CASSLFGSYEQYF.

Written as DNA, the CDR3 is TGTGCCAGCAGTTCCTTTGCTGAAGCTTTCTTT. This codes for CASSSFAEAFF. V usage is TRBV6-6 and J usage is TRBJ1-1; D gene uncertain. CDR3 length: 11 residues. V lost 4 bases and J 6 bases, leaving 6 bases between the germline ends. Per the germline V gene, CDR1 is MNHNY and CDR2 is SVGAGI (reference sequence).

V gene TRBV5-1 combines with J gene TRBJ2-3, with TRBD2 identical over 7 bases. Per germline, CDR1 SGHRS and CDR2 YFSETQ. The J segment lost 0 bases and the V segment lost 2 bases, leaving 12 bases of the junction unmatched. This CDR3 contains 18 residues. CDR3 sequence (DNA): TGCGCCAGCAGCTTTCGAATCCAGACTAGCCATAGCACAGATACGCAGTATTTT. It translates to CASSFRIQTSHSTDTQYF.

This clone has a single count. This chain links TRBV6-5 with TRBJ2-1, with TRBD2 matching over 10 bases. Per the germline V gene, CDR1 is MNHEY and CDR2 is SVGAGI. This CDR3 region has 14 residues. V trimming: 6 bases; J trimming: 4 bases; junction bases outside the gene matches: 3. CDR3 coding DNA: TGTGCCAGCAGACTAGCGGGGCAATACAATGAGCAGTTCTTC. Translating it yields CASRLAGQYNEQFF.

This chain uses TRBV28 with TRBJ2-3; D not certain. Per germline, CDR1 MDHEN and CDR2 SYDVKM. The CDR3 has 13 residues. Trimming removed 3 bases from V and 0 bases from J, with 4 bases in between. In DNA form, the CDR3 reads TGTGCCAGCAGTTTGGGCAGCACAGATACGCAGTATTTT. Encoded protein: CASSLGSTDTQYF.

In DNA, the CDR3 is TGTGCCAGCAGCAAGAGAACAGGGGCCGGGGCCAACGTCCTGACTTTC. This gives the protein CASSKRTGAGANVLTF. The rearrangement uses TRBV21-1 and TRBJ2-6; the DNA was not used to check the table's D call, TRBD1. TRBV21-1 is annotated as a pseudogene. The CDR3 covers 16 residues.

The V and J genes are TRBV30 and TRBJ2-7, with D perhaps TRBD1 (6 bases). Per germline, CDR1 GTSNPN and CDR2 SVGIG (reference sequence). The ends were cut back, 1 base at V and 3 bases at J, with 10 bases in the middle. CDR3 length: 13 residues. CDR3 sequence: CAWSGTENYEQYF. The CDR3 DNA reads as TGTGCCTGGAGTGGGACAGAAAACTACGAGCAGTACTTC.

The chain combines TRBV5-1 with TRBJ2-1, with 8 bases matching TRBD1. Losses at the gene ends were 0 bases for V and 2 bases for J; bases not matched to a gene: 4. The CDR3 loop spans 16 amino acids. The germline V gene has CDR1 SGHRS and CDR2 YFSETQ. CDR3 protein: CASSLGGRGPYNEQFF. DNA for the CDR3: TGCGCCAGCAGCTTGGGGGGCAGGGGGCCCTACAATGAGCAGTTCTTC. The full variable domain, its missing parts supplied by reference TRBV5-1 and TRBJ2-1, is KAGVTQTPRYLIKTRGQQVTLSCSPISGHRSVSWYQQTPGQGLQFLFEYFSETQRNKGNFPGRFSGRQFSNSRSEMNVSTLELGDSALYLCASSLGGRGPYNEQFFGPGTRLTVL.

The V and J genes are TRBV1 and TRBJ1-4. TRBV1 is designated a pseudogene. The CDR3 loop spans 14 amino acids. The CDR3 protein is CTSSHVGGGEKLFF. Written as DNA, the CDR3 is TGCACCAGCAGCCACGTCGGAGGAGGAGAAAAACTGTTTTTT.

The chain has TRBV6-1 and TRBJ2-3, with TRBD1 matching over 7 bases. The CDR3 has 16 amino acids. Looked up from germline, CDR1 is MNHNS and CDR2 is SASEGT. V was pared by 2 bases and J by 6 bases, with 11 bases of the junction left unmatched. The CDR3 DNA is TGTGCCAGCAGTGAACTCCCTAACAGGGGAGCGGATACGCAGTATTTT. Amino acids: CASSELPNRGADTQYF.

The chain combines TRBV30 with TRBJ2-7; tentatively, D is TRBD2 (6 bases). This CDR3 comprises 14 residues. CDR1 GTSNPN and CDR2 SVGIG come from the germline V gene (reference sequence). Trimming cost V 0 bases and J 4 bases, with 13 bases left between them. The CDR3 nucleotides are TGTGCCTGGAGTGTTGGCGGGATCTTATACGAGCAGTACTTC. It yields the protein CAWSVGGILYEQYF.

The count of this clone is one. The rearrangement uses TRBV19 and TRBJ2-7; 8 nucleotides agree with TRBD1. Germline CDR1 and CDR2: LNHDA and SQIVND (reference sequence). V lost 3 bases, J lost 2 bases, and 3 bases stayed unmatched. This CDR3 contains 14 residues. The CDR3 coding sequence is TGTGCCAGTAGTATGGGGACAGGTACCTACGAGCAGTACTTC. This translates into CASSMGTGTYEQYF.

V gene TRBV28 combines with J gene TRBJ1-4; D is possibly TRBD1 (5 bases). Germline values: CDR1 MDHEN, CDR2 SYDVKM. This CDR3 is built from 15 residues. The V and J ends lost 7 bases and 7 bases respectively, with 19 bases between them. CDR3 protein: CASTPWGERSEKLFF. CDR3 bases: TGTGCCAGCACCCCTTGGGGGGAAAGGAGTGAAAAACTGTTTTTT.

The J gene is TRBJ1-5, the V gene TRBV28; 9 nucleotides agree with TRBD1. The CDR3 runs 14 residues. Trimming cost V 6 bases and J 7 bases; bases outside gene matches: 7. From germline, CDR1 is MDHEN and CDR2 SYDVKM. CDR3 sequence reads: CASRYRGPPQPQHF. Written as DNA, the CDR3 is TGTGCCAGCAGGTACAGGGGGCCCCCCCAGCCCCAGCATTTT.

V gene TRBV6-5 combines with J gene TRBJ1-4, with 8 bases aligning to TRBD1. The V gene end was trimmed by 6 bases and the J gene end by 11 bases; junction bases not matched to a gene: 8. The V gene's germline CDR1 is MNHEY and CDR2 SVGAGI. CDR3 length equals 13 residues. This CDR3 reads CASSRTGTVKLFF. The DNA for the CDR3 is TGTGCCAGCAGCCGGACAGGGACAGTGAAACTGTTTTTT.

The V call is TRBV10-3, the J call TRBJ2-1, with 9 bases lining up with TRBD1. The length of the CDR3 is 13 residues. CDR1 is ENHRY and CDR2 is SYGVKD in the germline V gene. Trimming at V came to 6 bases and at J to 9 bases, leaving 6 bases not matched to a gene. The CDR3 protein is CAIRGDREVEQFF. The CDR3, as DNA: TGTGCCATCAGGGGGGACAGGGAGGTTGAGCAGTTCTTC.

This chain's CDR3 is CASSLGAFNEQFF. CDR3 nucleotides: TGCGCCAGCAGCTTGGGGGCCTTCAATGAGCAGTTCTTC. J is TRBJ2-1 and V is TRBV5-1, with D hard to call. The germline gives CDR1 SGHRS, CDR2 YFSETQ. Trimming removed 0 bases at V and 6 bases at J, with 7 bases between. This CDR3 is 13 amino acids long.

The J gene is TRBJ1-1, the V gene TRBV7-9; D possibly corresponds to TRBD1 (5 bases). In germline, CDR1 is SEHNR, CDR2 FQNEAQ (reference sequence). This CDR3 contains 14 residues. The germline V and J ends were trimmed by 1 base and 4 bases, with 10 bases remaining between them. CDR3 in amino acids: CASSLGGGGTEAFF. CDR3 in DNA: TGTGCCAGCAGCTTAGGGGGCGGGGGCACTGAAGCTTTCTTT. The full variable domain, in which reference TRBV7-9 and TRBJ1-1 provide the parts outside the CDR3, is DTGVSQNPRHKITKRGQNVTFRCDPISEHNRLYWYRQTLGQGPEFLTYFQNEAQLEKSRLLSDRFSAERPKGSFSTLEIQRTEQGDSAMYLCASSLGGGGTEAFFGQGTRLTVV.

The chain couples TRBV19 to TRBJ1-2; 8 bases match TRBD1. Losses at the gene ends were 1 base for V and 2 bases for J; bases not matched to a gene: 3. CDR3 length: 15 amino acids. Germline V gene lookup returns CDR1 LNHDA and CDR2 SQIVND (reference sequence). This CDR3 reads CASSIVRTGNYGYTF. The CDR3 DNA reads as TGTGCCAGTAGTATAGTTCGGACAGGGAACTATGGCTACACCTTC.

V is TRBV6-5 and J is TRBJ1-4, with D maybe TRBD1 (6 bases). The ends were cut back, 6 bases at V and 8 bases at J, with 16 bases in the middle. In germline, CDR1 is MNHEY, CDR2 SVGAGI. This CDR3 has 14 residues. The CDR3 loop is CASRPTGSWEKLFF. The CDR3 nucleotides read TGTGCCAGCAGGCCCACAGGGAGTTGGGAAAAACTGTTTTTT.

This rearrangement joins TRBV5-1 to TRBJ2-3; TRBD1 matches 7 bases. Germline CDR1 reads SGHRS; CDR2 reads YFSETQ. V was clipped by 8 bases and J by 3 bases; unmatched bases: 9. The CDR3 is 14 residues long. For the CDR3, the DNA is TGCGCCAGTCAAACAGGGGACGGAACAGATACGCAGTATTTT. It yields the protein CASQTGDGTDTQYF.